The 30 T cell receptor beta chains in this list originate from one sample, sequenced in a study of blood T cell repertoires in COVID-19. Some clones are missing from TCRdb's copy, which holds only in-frame ones; the method was immunoSEQ multiplex PCR. The sample includes approximately 260,000 clones, about nine tenths seen only once; the top ten take about 6.9%. The sequencing input was PBMCs or T cells enriched from blood (not recorded which). Source of these receptors: a woman between 25 and 40 years old with acute COVID-19.

The chain uses TRBV27 and TRBJ1-5; TRBD1 is a possible D gene (6 bases). Germline CDR1 is MNHEY and CDR2 is SMNVEV (reference sequence). CDR3 size: 13 residues. Trimming took 2 bases from V and 13 from J, leaving 15 bases between them. The CDR3 DNA reads TGTGCCAGCAGTTTAGGGGGAAACAGGGCACAGCATTTT. Translated: CASSLGGNRAQHF.

The chain recombines TRBV2 with TRBJ1-2; D not resolved. The CDR3 sequence is 12 residues long. V was cut by 5 bases and J by 2 bases, with 6 bases left in between. In germline, CDR1 is SNHLY, CDR2 FYNNEI. The CDR3 here is CASSPGNYGYTF. In DNA, the CDR3 is TGTGCCAGCAGTCCAGGCAACTATGGCTACACCTTC.

The chain couples TRBV5-1 to TRBJ2-3, with 13 bases aligning to TRBD2. CDR3 length: 18 amino acids. Germline values: CDR1 SGHRS, CDR2 YFSETQ. With V trimmed by 2 bases and J by 0 bases, 6 bases remained unmatched. CDR3 nucleotide sequence: TGCGCCAGCAGCTTACGACTAGCGGGAGGCCCTAGCACAGATACGCAGTATTTT. Its translation is CASSLRLAGGPSTDTQYF.

DNA of the CDR3: TGTGCCAGCAGTTCCGGGACAGGGGGCGGGATAGGGCGGTACACCTTC. This sequence encodes CASSSGTGGGIGRYTF. The chain couples TRBV27 to TRBJ1-2; 12 nucleotides agree with TRBD1. CDR1 is MNHEY and CDR2 is SMNVEV in the germline V gene (reference sequence). Germline trimming cut 4 bases from V and 11 bases from J; bases unmatched to any gene: 14. This CDR3 spans 16 amino acids.

This clone was seen a handful of times. The rearrangement uses TRBV28 and TRBJ1-5; D unresolved. V shed 3 bases and J shed 6 bases, with 21 bases lying between them. Germline assignment: CDR1 MDHEN and CDR2 SYDVKM. The CDR3 runs 17 residues. The CDR3 loop reads CASSFSPKHLSTQPQHF. The CDR3, as DNA: TGTGCCAGCAGTTTTTCCCCCAAGCATCTTTCAACTCAGCCCCAGCATTTT.

V is TRBV27 and J is TRBJ2-2; TRBD2 agrees at 11 bases. Germline V lookup: CDR1 MNHEY, CDR2 SMNVEV (reference sequence). This CDR3 is built from 14 residues. The V gene end was trimmed by 6 bases and the J gene end by 5 bases; junction bases not matched to a gene: 2. The CDR3 DNA reads as TGTGCCAGCAGAACTAGCGGGGGAACCGGGGAGCTGTTTTTT. It codes for CASRTSGGTGELFF.

A note on this clone: A far larger clone is a single base away, which makes a read error likely. The rearrangement links TRBV12-3 or TRBV12-4 to TRBJ1-1, with 8 bases fitting TRBD1. V lost 6 bases to trimming and J lost 9 bases; unmatched junction nucleotides: 3. The CDR3 spans 11 residues. DNA for the CDR3: TGTGCCAGCAGCCGGACAGGGAAAGCTTTCTTT. This codes for CASSRTGKAFF.

Points on this clone: Other DNA variants within this sample encode the same CDR3. The chain is built from TRBV13 and TRBJ1-5; D remains ambiguous. V gave up 5 bases and J gave up 2 bases, with 10 bases separating them. Per germline, CDR1 PRHDT and CDR2 FYEKMQ (reference sequence). The CDR3 runs 14 residues. The CDR3 loop reads CASSLRGGNQPQHF. In DNA, the CDR3 is TGTGCCAGCAGCCTCAGAGGTGGCAATCAGCCCCAGCATTTT.

The chain is built from TRBV9 and TRBJ2-3, with D possibly TRBD2 on 5 matching bases. The CDR3 totals 16 residues. V was pared by 2 bases and J by 2 bases, with 15 bases between. Germline V gene data show CDR1 as SGDLS and CDR2 as YYNGEE. Written as DNA, the CDR3 is TGTGCCAGCAGCGTCGGCGGAAGCGGAAACACAGATACGCAGTATTTT. It translates to CASSVGGSGNTDTQYF.

The gene calls are TRBV27 and TRBJ1-2; D is possibly TRBD1 (5 bases). Germline values: CDR1 MNHEY, CDR2 SMNVEV (reference sequence). The CDR3 has 15 amino acids. With 0 bases removed from V and 1 base from J, the gap between germline ends came to 9 bases. The CDR3 here is CASSLSGVGNYGYTF. The CDR3 bases are TGTGCCAGCAGTTTATCAGGGGTCGGTAACTATGGCTACACCTTC.

The rearrangement links TRBV19 to TRBJ2-6; the match to TRBD1 covers 7 bases. The germline V gene has CDR1 LNHDA and CDR2 SQIVND (reference sequence). This CDR3 region has 16 residues. V gave up 6 bases and J gave up 0 bases; unmatched junction bases: 5. The CDR3 region is CASSGTASSGANVLTF. As DNA, the CDR3 is TGTGCCAGTAGCGGGACAGCGAGCTCTGGGGCCAACGTCCTGACTTTC.

V usage is TRBV9 and J usage is TRBJ2-3, with D possibly TRBD2 on 7 matching bases. Deletions cut 4 bases from V and 5 bases from J, with 8 bases between. CDR1 is SGDLS and CDR2 is YYNGEE in the germline V gene. The CDR3 totals 12 residues. The CDR3 is CASSRGGDTQYF. In DNA form, the CDR3 reads TGTGCCAGCAGCAGGGGGGGAGATACGCAGTATTTT.

J is TRBJ1-1 and V is TRBV7-2; 7 nucleotides line up with TRBD1. The CDR3 contains 13 residues. The germline V gene encodes CDR1 SGHTA and CDR2 FQGNSA. With 3 bases clipped from V and 5 bases from J, the junction kept 3 bases outside the gene matches. CDR3 in DNA: TGTGCCAGCAGCTTGCAGGGGGATACTGAAGCTTTCTTT. Translated, it gives CASSLQGDTEAFF.

This clone has a single count. The rearrangement uses TRBV5-1 and TRBJ1-4; 9 bases are a match to TRBD1. Per the germline V gene, CDR1 is SGHRS and CDR2 is YFSETQ. Trimming removed 0 bases from V and 7 bases from J; junction bases left unmatched: 4. The length of the CDR3 is 15 residues. CDR3 amino acids: CASSLATGGLEKLFF. As DNA, the CDR3 is TGCGCCAGCAGCTTGGCGACAGGGGGACTTGAAAAACTGTTTTTT.

The rearrangement joins TRBV19 to TRBJ2-1; 7 bases match TRBD2. The CDR3 runs 15 residues. After removal of 4 bases from V and 0 bases from J, the junction contained 3 bases not matched to a gene. Germline loops: CDR1 LNHDA, CDR2 SQIVND (reference sequence). This CDR3 reads CASSRLADSYNEQFF. CDR3 DNA sequence: TGTGCCAGTAGTAGGCTAGCGGACTCCTACAATGAGCAGTTCTTC. The variable domain in full, with the rest retrieved from reference TRBV19 and TRBJ2-1, is DGGITQSPKYLFRKEGQNVTLSCEQNLNHDAMYWYRQDPGQGLRLIYYSQIVNDFQKGDIAEGYSVSREKKESFPLTVTSAQKNPTAFYLCASSRLADSYNEQFFGPGTRLTVL.

The chain uses TRBV5-6 and TRBJ2-3; possibly TRBD2 for D (6 bases). CDR1 is SGHDT and CDR2 is YYEEEE in the germline V gene. V lost 0 bases to trimming and J lost 2 bases, with 10 bases between them. CDR3 length equals 15 residues. The CDR3 sequence: CASSLVSSATDTQYF. The CDR3 nucleotides read TGTGCCAGCAGCTTGGTGTCTAGCGCCACAGATACGCAGTATTTT.

This chain joins TRBV4-1 and TRBJ1-2; D not resolved. The germline V gene encodes CDR1 MGHRA and CDR2 YSYEKL. The germline V and J ends were trimmed by 3 bases and 4 bases, with 15 bases remaining between them. The CDR3 extends over 15 amino acids. The CDR3 region is CASSQVDEAVYGYTF. For the CDR3, the DNA is TGCGCCAGCAGCCAGGTTGATGAGGCAGTCTATGGCTACACCTTC.

This chain uses TRBV5-1 with TRBJ2-7; D remains unclear. CDR3 length equals 14 residues. CDR1 is SGHRS, CDR2 YFSETQ, per germline. Trimming took 0 bases from V and 0 from J, leaving 7 bases between them. The CDR3, as DNA: TGCGCCAGCAGCTTGGATCCCTACTCCTACGAGCAGTACTTC. This gives the protein CASSLDPYSYEQYF.

This chain joins TRBV5-6 and TRBJ1-2; 7 nucleotides agree with TRBD1. From germline, CDR1 is SGHDT and CDR2 YYEEEE. CDR3 length: 13 residues. The V gene end was trimmed by 2 bases and the J gene end by 8 bases; junction bases not matched to a gene: 6. The CDR3 loop is CASSLQGSYGYTF. The CDR3 nucleotides read TGTGCCAGCAGCTTACAGGGGAGTTACGGCTACACCTTC. The whole variable domain, remainder taken from reference TRBV5-6 and TRBJ1-2, is DAGVTQSPTHLIKTRGQQVTLRCSPKSGHDTVSWYQQALGQGPQFIFQYYEEEERQRGNFPDRFSGHQFPNYSSELNVNALLLGDSALYLCASSLQGSYGYTFGSGTRLTVV.

V usage is TRBV19 and J usage is TRBJ1-1; 9 bases map to TRBD1. V was clipped by 0 bases and J by 10 bases; unmatched bases: 6. Germline-derived CDR1 and CDR2 are LNHDA and SQIVND (reference sequence). CDR3 size: 14 residues. CDR3 in amino acids: CASSIDRKTGGAFF. As DNA, the CDR3 is TGTGCCAGTAGTATAGATCGGAAGACAGGGGGAGCTTTCTTT.

The chain joins TRBV28 to TRBJ1-1; D is possibly TRBD1 (6 bases). V was shortened by 8 bases and J by 2 bases, with 12 bases between the two germline ends. The germline V gene encodes CDR1 MDHEN and CDR2 SYDVKM. This CDR3 region has 13 residues. The CDR3 loop is CASWRTANTEAFF. CDR3 sequence (DNA): TGTGCCAGCTGGAGGACAGCCAACACTGAAGCTTTCTTT.

J is TRBJ2-6 and V is TRBV10-3; perhaps TRBD1 as D (6 bases). Trimming removed 3 bases from V and 4 bases from J, with 19 bases in between. CDR3 length: 18 amino acids. The germline CDR1 and CDR2 sequences are ENHRY and SYGVKD. The CDR3 DNA follows: TGTGCCATCAGTGATCATCCGGGACAAACTGTAGGGGCCAACGTCCTGACTTTC. Translated: CAISDHPGQTVGANVLTF.

The chain employs TRBV28 and TRBJ2-7; maybe TRBD1 (6 bases). Trimming removed 5 bases from V and 2 bases from J, with 10 bases in between. CDR1 is MDHEN, CDR2 SYDVKM, per germline. The CDR3 is made up of 13 amino acids. The CDR3 DNA reads as TGTGCCAGCAGTGGGACACCAACCTACGAGCAGTACTTC. Protein sequence: CASSGTPTYEQYF.

V usage is TRBV6-1 and J usage is TRBJ2-1, with 14 bases fitting TRBD2. Per germline, CDR1 MNHNS and CDR2 SASEGT. With 3 bases clipped from V and 8 bases from J, the junction kept 12 bases outside the gene matches. This CDR3 spans 18 amino acids. CDR3 nucleotide sequence: TGTGCCAGCAGTGATGCTCTACACGGACTAGCGGGAGGCTATGAGCAGTTCTTC. Translation gives CASSDALHGLAGGYEQFF.

This chain connects TRBV12-3 or TRBV12-4 to TRBJ2-1; no definite D call. The CDR3 loop spans 13 amino acids. The V and J ends lost 1 base and 6 bases respectively, with 7 bases between them. The DNA of the CDR3 is TGTGCCAGCAGTTTAGGCGGTTTCAATGAGCAGTTCTTC. It codes for CASSLGGFNEQFF.

The chain joins TRBV7-2 to TRBJ1-1; D is uncertain. Germline V gene sequence: CDR1 SGHTA, CDR2 FQGNSA. CDR3 length: 14 amino acids. Trimming left V 4 bases short and J 1 base short, with 10 bases between. The CDR3 protein is CASSSTERNTEAFF. DNA for the CDR3: TGTGCCAGCAGCTCCACAGAGAGGAACACTGAAGCTTTCTTT. Complete variable domain (other parts from reference TRBV7-2 and TRBJ1-1): GAGVSQSPSNKVTEKGKDVELRCDPISGHTALYWYRQSLGQGLEFLIYFQGNSAPDKSGLPSDRFSAERTGGSVSTLTIQRTQQEDSAVYLCASSSTERNTEAFFGQGTRLTVV.

The chain recombines TRBV5-4 with TRBJ2-6; 8 bases are shared with TRBD1. Germline loops: CDR1 SGHNT, CDR2 YYREEE (reference sequence). With V trimmed by 0 bases and J by 2 bases, 4 bases remained unmatched. This CDR3 is 17 amino acids long. CDR3 residues: CASSLGQGSAGANVLTF. CDR3 DNA sequence: TGTGCCAGCAGCTTGGGACAGGGGAGCGCTGGGGCCAACGTCCTGACTTTC. The full variable domain, in which reference TRBV5-4 and TRBJ2-6 provide the parts outside the CDR3, is ETGVTQSPTHLIKTRGQQVTLRCSSQSGHNTVSWYQQALGQGPQFIFQYYREEENGRGNFPPRFSGLQFPNYSSELNVNALELDDSALYLCASSLGQGSAGANVLTFGAGSRLTVL.

This chain joins TRBV12-3 or TRBV12-4 and TRBJ1-4; a weak D match, TRBD1 (6 bases). CDR3 length equals 13 residues. The ends were cut back, 6 bases at V and 6 bases at J, with 11 bases in the middle. CDR3 in amino acids: CASRKGEYEKLFF. CDR3 sequence (DNA): TGTGCCAGCAGAAAGGGGGAGTATGAAAAACTGTTTTTT.

The chain is built from TRBV6-2 or TRBV6-3 and TRBJ1-4; D call uncertain. The length of the CDR3 is 14 residues. V lost 0 bases and J 8 bases, leaving 10 bases between the germline ends. Per germline, CDR1 MNHEY and CDR2 SVGEGT. CDR3 coding DNA: TGTGCCAGCAGTTACTCGATTTTTCGGGAAAAACTGTTTTTT. It specifies CASSYSIFREKLFF.

The chain carries TRBV4-3 and TRBJ2-2; no firm D call. CDR1 is LGHNA and CDR2 is YSLEER in the germline V gene. Trimming stripped 1 base from V and 4 bases from J, with 7 bases between. The CDR3 is 14 amino acids. This chain's CDR3 is CASSQGLRTGELFF. DNA of the CDR3: TGCGCCAGCAGCCAAGGCCTACGCACCGGGGAGCTGTTTTTT.